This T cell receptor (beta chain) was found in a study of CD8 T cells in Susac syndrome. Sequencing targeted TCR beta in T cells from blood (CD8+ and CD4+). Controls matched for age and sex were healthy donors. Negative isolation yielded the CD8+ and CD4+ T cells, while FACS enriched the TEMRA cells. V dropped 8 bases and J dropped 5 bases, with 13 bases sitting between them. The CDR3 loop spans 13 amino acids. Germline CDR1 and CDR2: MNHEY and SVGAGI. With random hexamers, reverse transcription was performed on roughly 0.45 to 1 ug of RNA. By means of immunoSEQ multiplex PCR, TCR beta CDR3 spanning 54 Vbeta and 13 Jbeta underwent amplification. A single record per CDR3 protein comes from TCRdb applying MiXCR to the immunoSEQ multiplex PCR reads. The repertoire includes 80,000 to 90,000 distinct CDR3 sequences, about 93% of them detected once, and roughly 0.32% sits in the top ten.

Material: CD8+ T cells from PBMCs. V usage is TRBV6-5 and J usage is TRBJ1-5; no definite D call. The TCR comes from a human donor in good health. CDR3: CASGLAGDQPQHF. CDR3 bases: TGTGCCAGCGGGTTGGCGGGTGATCAGCCCCAGCATTTT.